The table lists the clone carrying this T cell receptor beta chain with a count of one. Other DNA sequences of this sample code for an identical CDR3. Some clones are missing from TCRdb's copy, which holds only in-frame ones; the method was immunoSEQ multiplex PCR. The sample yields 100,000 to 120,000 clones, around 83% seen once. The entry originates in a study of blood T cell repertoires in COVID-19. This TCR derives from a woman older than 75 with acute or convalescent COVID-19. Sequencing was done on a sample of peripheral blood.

The CDR3 sequence: CASSLRDRGYEQYV. In DNA, the CDR3 is TGTGCCAGCAGCCTCCGGGACAGGGGTTACGAGCAGTACGTC. The rearrangement joins TRBV6-5 to TRBJ2-7; the match to TRBD1 covers 10 bases. J was trimmed by 4 bases and V by 6 bases; bases with no gene match: 6. Looked up from germline, CDR1 is MNHEY and CDR2 is SVGAGI. The CDR3 sequence is 14 residues long.